This T cell receptor (beta chain) was documented in a study of T-cell memory formation after mild COVID-19 (dated by TCRdb to the early 2020s). About the investigation overall: TCR sequence clusters from the two donors were found to be largely donor specific. Two young, previously healthy adult volunteers made up the cohort, one male and one female. T-cell clones expanding and contracting after mild COVID-19 in a couple of donors were tracked by longitudinal TCRalpha and TCRbeta repertoire sequencing. On the study overall, not on this receptor specifically: SARS-CoV-2 specificity of the second-wave clones peaking on day 37 was not confirmed. Only two mild cases were covered by the study, and larger cohorts that include severe cases with pre-infection samples were considered necessary. The detection of some responding clones in pre-infection memory suggests that pre-existing cross-reactive memory T cells joined the SARS-CoV-2 response. Contracting CD4+ clones were located mainly in the CM and EM memory subsets, whereas CD8+ clones were found to be enriched in EMRA. Clones that contracted from day 15 to 85 showed balanced CD4/CD8 phenotypes, whereas a second wave of clones that expanded from day 15 to 37 leaned towards CD4+.

For sequencing, an Illumina NovaSeq 6000 was employed. Using 5'RACE with constant-segment primers, TCRalpha and TCRbeta cDNA libraries were constructed, with sample barcodes and unique molecular identifiers added in the process. RNA was extracted from every sample with Trizol reagent. Library amplification was performed in two PCR steps, and a second sample barcode and Illumina TruSeq adapters were introduced in the second step. The libraries were sequenced on an Illumina NovaSeq using 2 x 150 bp paired-end reads. In the source study's methods: Reads were demultiplexed and collapsed into UMI-guided consensus sequences with migec v1.2.7. Using mixcr v2.1.11, UMI consensuses were aligned to TRA and TRB V and J templates and then assembled into clonotypes. Clonotypes were classified as expanded or contracted when called significant by both edgeR and NoisET, with noise models trained on biological replicates. For edgeR calls, a false discovery rate-adjusted p below 0.01 and a log2 fold-change threshold of 1 were applied. As an exploratory analysis of dynamics, PCA with hierarchical clustering was applied to max-normalized trajectories of the 1000 most abundant clonotypes. Separately sequenced CD4+ and CD8+ repertoires were used to assign the CD4 or CD8 phenotype of responding clones. TCRdb itself trimmed the public reads at Q25 with fastp, ran MiXCR and retained productive beta chains. Rows are unified per CDR3 protein, each entry keeping the most common DNA and genes. TCRdb, rather than the study authors, made the V and J calls. Recorded for this sample are roughly 100,000 distinct CDR3 sequences; roughly 12% of them occurred a single time. More than 25% of the sample lies in the top ten.

This clonotype has more than one count but fewer than ten. Its antigen is unknown. There are no base qualities to consult, and no much larger clone falls within one base. PBMCs were isolated by Ficoll-Paque density gradient centrifugation. The TCR was taken from an adult woman who had mild COVID-19 (a few samples of this study predate the infection). The sample titles of this study are shuffled in the database, so cell type and time point are left out; the donor was told from shared clones. Sequenced: PBMCs or a T cell subset sorted from them (not recorded which).

The CDR3 reads as follows: CASSYSALHQPQHF. The DNA reads as follows: TGTGCCAGCAGTTACTCCGCGCTACATCAGCCCCAGCATTTT. This chain joins TRBV6-2 or TRBV6-3 to TRBJ1-5, with no confidently assigned D gene. The CDR3 holds 14 amino acids from the cysteine to the phenylalanine. The CDR3 DNA has 42 bases and is translated from base 1. The germline V gene sets CDR1 to MNHEY and CDR2 to SVGEGT. V and J are truncated by 0 bases and 5 bases respectively, leaving an intervening sequence of 8 bases.